The rows below give T cell receptor beta chains drawn from one sample of a study of T cells in Graves' hyperthyroidism and ophthalmopathy. TCRdb processed the multiplex PCR reads anew with MiXCR; each CDR3 protein has one entry. The sample lists a few hundred thousand distinct CDR3 sequences, 40% to 55% seen once, with roughly 8.2% in the top ten. Sample: peripheral blood or thyroid tissue (not recorded which). The receptor set was obtained from a woman under 30 with Graves' hyperthyroidism. The CDR3 runs from the conserved cysteine through the conserved F or W. A D gene is named only where the DNA matches it firmly. Where a row states a size, it is once, few, many or the class of an expanded clone; other rows omit it.

v_call	clone_size	j_call	d_call	cdr3_nt	cdr3_aa
TRBV19	-	TRBJ2-7	TRBD1	TGTGCCAGTAGTAAGACAGGGGATTACGAGCAGTACTTC	CASSKTGDYEQYF
TRBV10-3	medium-sized	TRBJ1-6	TRBD1	TGTGCCATCAGTGACGGACAGGCGGGCTCACCCCTCCACTTT	CAISDGQAGSPLHF
TRBV29-1	-	TRBJ1-1	TRBD1	TGCAGCTTAGCGGGGACAGGGGACACTGAAGCTTTCTTT	CSLAGTGDTEAFF
TRBV29-1	-	TRBJ2-6	TRBD1	TGCAGCGTTGCCCGGGACAGGAATGAAGCTTTC	CSVARDRNEAF
TRBV10-3	-	TRBJ1-2	TRBD1	TGTGCCGTGTCGGGGACAGGGGCCTATGGCTACACCTTC	CAVSGTGAYGYTF
TRBV12-3/TRBV12-4	-	TRBJ1-5	-	TGTGCCAGCAGTCCCCGCAGGGTTAGCAATCAGCCCCAGCATTTT	CASSPRRVSNQPQHF
TRBV10-2	many	TRBJ2-5	TRBD2	TGCGCCAGCAGTGTTCTAGCGGGAGAACAAGAGACCCAGTACTTC	CASSVLAGEQETQYF
TRBV6-6	-	TRBJ1-1	TRBD1	TGTGCCAGCACCTCGGGACAGACCTTTGGTCGAACTGAAGCTTTCTTT	CASTSGQTFGRTEAFF
TRBV2	-	TRBJ1-2	TRBD1	TGTGCCAGCCAGGGAAGGACAGGGAAGGGCTACACCTTC	CASQGRTGKGYTF
TRBV24-1	-	TRBJ2-2	TRBD2	TGTGCCACCAGTCGGCTAGCGGGAGGTAACACCGGGGAGCTGTTTTTT	CATSRLAGGNTGELFF
TRBV7-2	once	TRBJ2-7	TRBD1	TGTGCCAGCAGCTTGGGACAGGGGTTAGGCGAGCAGTACTTC	CASSLGQGLGEQYF
TRBV10-3	once	TRBJ1-5	TRBD1	TGTGCCAGCGCTCTTGGGACAGGTTACAATCAGCCCCAGCATTTT	CASALGTGYNQPQHF
TRBV25-1	-	TRBJ1-2	-	TGTGCCAGCAGTTTAGCCAACCCGGACGATTGTGGCTACACCTTC	CASSLANPDDCGYTF
TRBV7-7	-	TRBJ2-7	-	TGTGCCAGCAGACAGAGGGCGGTCGACGAGCAGTACTTC	CASRQRAVDEQYF
TRBV20-1	-	TRBJ2-5	TRBD1	TGCAGTGCTAGCGCCGGGACAGGGGGAATAAAGACCCAGTACTTC	CSASAGTGGIKTQYF
TRBV6-2/TRBV6-3	-	TRBJ2-5	TRBD1	TGTGCCAGCAGTTACGGGACAGATAACCAAGAGACCCAGTACTTC	CASSYGTDNQETQYF
TRBV6-2/TRBV6-3	few	TRBJ2-2	-	TGTGCCAGCAAAACAGGGACTTTTAGCACCGGGGAGCTGTTTTTT	CASKTGTFSTGELFF
TRBV2	-	TRBJ1-1	-	TGTGCCAGCAGTGGCAGGGCTAAGAACACTGAAGCTTTCTTT	CASSGRAKNTEAFF
TRBV25-1	-	TRBJ1-5	-	TGTGCCAGCAGATCGACAGGTTGGAATCAGCCCCAGCATTTT	CASRSTGWNQPQHF
TRBV15	many	TRBJ1-5	TRBD1	TGTGCCACCAGCAACAGGGGTAGCAATCAGCCCCAGCATTTT	CATSNRGSNQPQHF
TRBV29-1	-	TRBJ2-3	-	TGCAGCGTCTCGGGACTTGACACAGATACGCAGTATTTT	CSVSGLDTDTQYF
TRBV15	-	TRBJ1-4	TRBD1	TGTGCCACCAGCAGACTAGCGGGACAGGGTAATGAAAAACTGTTTTTT	CATSRLAGQGNEKLFF
TRBV7-6	many	TRBJ1-6	-	TGTGCCAGCGGCCAATCGACAATCTCGAATTCACCCCTCCACTTT	CASGQSTISNSPLHF
TRBV4-2	-	TRBJ1-6	-	TGTGCCAGCAGCCAAGAGGCAGATTATAATTCACCCCTCCACTTT	CASSQEADYNSPLHF
TRBV25-1	few	TRBJ2-5	-	TGTGCCAGCAGCTTGAGACAACAGTACCAAGAGACCCAGTACTTC	CASSLRQQYQETQYF
TRBV15	-	TRBJ1-3	-	TGTGCCACCAGCAGAGCCCCTGACAGTCGCTCTGGAAACACCATATATTTT	CATSRAPDSRSGNTIYF
TRBV24-1	-	TRBJ2-5	-	TGTGCCACCAGTGATAGAGCGTCCCAAGAGACCCAGTACTTC	CATSDRASQETQYF
TRBV20-1	-	TRBJ2-5	-	TGCAGTGCTAGTAAAGAGACCCAGTACTTC	CSASKETQYF
TRBV7-9	few	TRBJ2-2	TRBD1	TGTGCCAGCAGCCCGGACAGGGACACCGGGGAGCTGTTTTTT	CASSPDRDTGELFF
TRBV7-9	-	TRBJ2-5	-	TGCGCCAGCAGCCAAGATAGGAGGACCCAGTACTTC	CASSQDRRTQYF
TRBV29-1	-	TRBJ1-1	-	TGCAGCGCCGCGAACACTGAAGCTTTCTTT	CSAANTEAFF
TRBV29-1	-	TRBJ2-7	-	TGCAGCGTTGAAGGAGTATACGAGCAGTACTTC	CSVEGVYEQYF
TRBV7-9	many	TRBJ1-5	-	TGTGCCAGCAGCCCCGGACCAAGAAATCAGCCCCAGCATTTT	CASSPGPRNQPQHF
TRBV7-9	many	TRBJ1-3	-	TGTGCCAGCAGCGCCATTACTGGAAACACCATATATTTT	CASSAITGNTIYF
TRBV29-1	-	TRBJ1-1	TRBD1	TGCAGCGTTGGGACAGGGGGCGCGGGAAACACTGAAGCTTTCTTT	CSVGTGGAGNTEAFF